The rows below give T cell receptor beta chains drawn from one sample of a study of T-cell memory formation after mild COVID-19. TCRdb re-derived calls from the 5' RACE reads in MiXCR, one entry per CDR3 protein. The sample lists hundreds of thousands of distinct CDR3 sequences, roughly 17% occurring once. Material for sequencing was PBMCs or a T cell subset sorted from them (not recorded which). These receptors all stem from an adult woman who had mild COVID-19 (a few samples of this study predate the infection). Cell type and time point are not known. Each CDR3 is given with its conserved first and last residue. Fields, in order: CDR3 DNA, CDR3 protein, J gene, V gene, clone size, D gene. A D gene is named only where the DNA matches it firmly. Rows give clone size only sometimes, using once, few, many, or a class for an expanded clone.

CDR3 DNA: TGTGCCAGCAGTTTAAACAGAAACAGTCCCTTGGGAAACACCATATATTTT
CDR3 protein: CASSLNRNSPLGNTIYF
J gene: TRBJ1-3
V gene: TRBV12-3/TRBV12-4
clone size: .
D gene: .

CDR3 DNA: TGTGCCAGCACGGGACCCTTGCAAGAGACCCAGTACTTC
CDR3 protein: CASTGPLQETQYF
J gene: TRBJ2-5
V gene: TRBV2
clone size: .
D gene: .

CDR3 DNA: TGTGCCAGCAGTTCTACCGGGACAGGGGTCTACGAGCAGTACTTC
CDR3 protein: CASSSTGTGVYEQYF
J gene: TRBJ2-7
V gene: TRBV12-3/TRBV12-4
clone size: many
D gene: TRBD1

CDR3 DNA: TGCGCCAGCAGCATACGGACGGGGAATGAAAAACTGTTTTTT
CDR3 protein: CASSIRTGNEKLFF
J gene: TRBJ1-4
V gene: TRBV5-1
clone size: .
D gene: .

CDR3 DNA: TGTGCCAGCAGCTTCGGCTACAACAATGAGCAGTTCTTC
CDR3 protein: CASSFGYNNEQFF
J gene: TRBJ2-1
V gene: TRBV7-9
clone size: few
D gene: .

CDR3 DNA: TGTGCCAGCAGCGGGCCGGACAGACCAGAAAACATTCAGTACTTC
CDR3 protein: CASSGPDRPENIQYF
J gene: TRBJ2-4
V gene: TRBV5-6
clone size: few
D gene: .

CDR3 DNA: TGTGCCAGCAGTGACACTAGCGGTTCCTACGAGCAGTACTTC
CDR3 protein: CASSDTSGSYEQYF
J gene: TRBJ2-7
V gene: TRBV2
clone size: few
D gene: TRBD2

CDR3 DNA: TGTGCCAGCAGCCCCTTCTCCCCCGCGTCCGGTACGCAGTATTTT
CDR3 protein: CASSPFSPASGTQYF
J gene: TRBJ2-3
V gene: TRBV11-2
clone size: few
D gene: .

CDR3 DNA: TGCAGCGTTGCGTCGACAGGGGCGACCACAGATACGCAGTATTTT
CDR3 protein: CSVASTGATTDTQYF
J gene: TRBJ2-3
V gene: TRBV29-1
clone size: few
D gene: TRBD1

CDR3 DNA: TGTGCCACCAGTGATCCTAGCGGGAGCGTGGATACGCAGTATTTT
CDR3 protein: CATSDPSGSVDTQYF
J gene: TRBJ2-3
V gene: TRBV24-1
clone size: few
D gene: TRBD2

CDR3 DNA: TGTGCCTGGGAAGACCTTAACTCACCCCTCCACTTT
CDR3 protein: CAWEDLNSPLHF
J gene: TRBJ1-6
V gene: TRBV30
clone size: .
D gene: .

CDR3 DNA: TGTGCCACCAGTGATCCGGACGGGAAAAAAGAGACCCAGTACTTC
CDR3 protein: CATSDPDGKKETQYF
J gene: TRBJ2-5
V gene: TRBV24-1
clone size: few
D gene: .

CDR3 DNA: TGTGCCTGGAGTGTTGCCACACTTGGAAACACCATATATTTT
CDR3 protein: CAWSVATLGNTIYF
J gene: TRBJ1-3
V gene: TRBV30
clone size: few
D gene: .

CDR3 DNA: TGTGCCAGCAGCTTAGCGGGGACTAGCGGGAGTTACAATGAGCAGTTCTTC
CDR3 protein: CASSLAGTSGSYNEQFF
J gene: TRBJ2-1
V gene: TRBV7-2
clone size: many
D gene: TRBD2

CDR3 DNA: TGTGCCAGCAGTTTATGGAACGAGCAGTACTTC
CDR3 protein: CASSLWNEQYF
J gene: TRBJ2-7
V gene: TRBV28
clone size: .
D gene: .

CDR3 DNA: TGTGCCAGCAGGGACAGTAACTATGGCTACACCTTC
CDR3 protein: CASRDSNYGYTF
J gene: TRBJ1-2
V gene: TRBV2
clone size: .
D gene: .

CDR3 DNA: TGTGCCAGCAGCCCCGACGGGACTAGCGGGAGGGCCTCCTACAATGAGCAGTTCTTC
CDR3 protein: CASSPDGTSGRASYNEQFF
J gene: TRBJ2-1
V gene: TRBV7-6
clone size: few
D gene: TRBD2

CDR3 DNA: TGTGCCAGCAGCTTCGGGACAGGACTAGCCAAAAACATTCAGTACTTC
CDR3 protein: CASSFGTGLAKNIQYF
J gene: TRBJ2-4
V gene: TRBV5-4
clone size: .
D gene: TRBD1

CDR3 DNA: TGTGCCAGCAGTTTACTAGCCTACGAGCAGTACTTC
CDR3 protein: CASSLLAYEQYF
J gene: TRBJ2-7
V gene: TRBV28
clone size: .
D gene: .

CDR3 DNA: TGTGCCAGCAGCCAAGATAAAGGGGACGGAAGGCAGTACTTC
CDR3 protein: CASSQDKGDGRQYF
J gene: TRBJ2-7
V gene: TRBV4-2
clone size: .
D gene: .

CDR3 DNA: TGCGCCAGCAGTGAACCGCGGGGGCACACCGGGGAGCTGTTTTTT
CDR3 protein: CASSEPRGHTGELFF
J gene: TRBJ2-2
V gene: TRBV10-2
clone size: .
D gene: .

CDR3 DNA: TGCGCCAGCAGCCAAGCTCACGGAGGGTGGACTGAAGCTTTCTTT
CDR3 protein: CASSQAHGGWTEAFF
J gene: TRBJ1-1
V gene: TRBV4-1
clone size: .
D gene: .

CDR3 DNA: TGTGCCAGCAGTTACCAGGCCCAGGGCTATGGCTACACCTTC
CDR3 protein: CASSYQAQGYGYTF
J gene: TRBJ1-2
V gene: TRBV6-5
clone size: .
D gene: .

CDR3 DNA: TGTGCCAGCAGTTTAGGATCGGGACAGGGAATCTCCTACGAGCAGTACTTC
CDR3 protein: CASSLGSGQGISYEQYF
J gene: TRBJ2-7
V gene: TRBV12-3/TRBV12-4
clone size: .
D gene: TRBD1

CDR3 DNA: TGTGCCACCTCGGGGTTCGGTACGCAGTATTTT
CDR3 protein: CATSGFGTQYF
J gene: TRBJ2-3
V gene: TRBV2
clone size: .
D gene: .

CDR3 DNA: TGTGCCAGCAGCCCCTCACAGTCACCCGACTATGGCTACACCTTC
CDR3 protein: CASSPSQSPDYGYTF
J gene: TRBJ1-2
V gene: TRBV3-1
clone size: .
D gene: .

CDR3 DNA: TGTGCCAGCAGCCAAGATTGGCAGAGCTCCTACGAGCAGTACTTC
CDR3 protein: CASSQDWQSSYEQYF
J gene: TRBJ2-7
V gene: TRBV3-1
clone size: few
D gene: .